These 25 T cell receptor beta chains came from one sample sequenced in a study of beta chain features in type 1 diabetes. Expressed TCRB transcripts were sequenced, since all the RNA that had been isolated was reverse transcribed. TCRdb's copy holds only in-frame clones and misses some; the assay was immunoSEQ multiplex PCR. The sample carries approximately 120,000 clones, almost 40% recorded once. The specimen sequenced was stem cell memory CD4+ T cells from blood. The receptors stem from a woman younger than 30 in good health.

This clone has only a few counts. CDR3: CSVEVWATSTDTQYF. Here the CDR3 DNA reads TGCAGCGTTGAAGTATGGGCCACTAGCACAGATACGCAGTATTTT. The V and J genes are TRBV29-1 and TRBJ2-3; D ambiguous. This CDR3 spans 15 amino acids. In germline, CDR1 is SQVTM, CDR2 ANQGSEA. V lost 1 base to trimming and J lost 0 bases, with 11 bases between them.

The gene calls are TRBV27 and TRBJ2-7; 11 nucleotides match TRBD2. The CDR3 runs 17 residues. Germline values: CDR1 MNHEY, CDR2 SMNVEV (reference sequence). V shed 1 base and J 5 bases; nucleotides not matched to a gene: 10. CDR3 nucleotide sequence: TGTGCCAGCAGTTTATTGGGCATAACTAGCGGGAGTAACGAGCAGTACTTC. Translation: CASSLLGITSGSNEQYF.

The V and J genes are TRBV4-3 and TRBJ2-5, with 8 nucleotides matching TRBD1. This CDR3 has 15 amino acids. Unmatched junction bases numbered 6, after V lost 4 bases and J lost 2 bases. The germline CDR1 and CDR2 sequences are LGHNA and YSLEER. CDR3 nucleotide sequence: TGCGCCAGCAGCCCGGGACAGGCCCGTCAAGAGACCCAGTACTTC. The encoded protein is CASSPGQARQETQYF.

This clone was observed a handful of times. V gene TRBV18 combines with J gene TRBJ1-4, with 8 bases that match TRBD1. CDR3 length equals 13 residues. The junction had 1 base not matched to a gene; V was cut back by 3 bases and J by 7 bases. The V gene's germline CDR1 is KGHSH and CDR2 LQKENI. CDR3 in amino acids: CASSPGTGEKLFF. For the CDR3, the DNA is TGTGCCAGCTCACCCGGGACAGGTGAAAAACTGTTTTTT.

V is TRBV4-2 and J is TRBJ2-5; TRBD2 agrees at 13 bases. There are 18 residues in the CDR3. The ends lost 5 bases at V and 4 bases at J; junction bases unmatched: 13. The germline gives CDR1 LGHNA, CDR2 YNFKEQ. Written as DNA, the CDR3 is TGTGCCAGCAGCAAAGGACTAGCGGGAGTAGGTAATGCAGAGACCCAGTACTTC. This encodes CASSKGLAGVGNAETQYF.

This clone was seen a handful of times. The V call is TRBV29-1, the J call TRBJ1-1; the D gene is possibly TRBD1 (5 bases). CDR1 and CDR2 from the germline V gene are SQVTM and ANQGSEA. Trimming took off 4 bases at V and 0 bases at J, with 12 bases between the two ends. The CDR3 runs 14 residues. In DNA, the CDR3 is TGCAGCGTTGTAGGACACCGCATGAACACTGAAGCTTTCTTT. Translating it yields CSVVGHRMNTEAFF.

This clone was counted a few times. V gene TRBV19 combines with J gene TRBJ2-7; 7 bases are shared with TRBD1. Losses at the gene ends were 9 bases for V and 0 bases for J; bases not matched to a gene: 5. Per the germline V gene, CDR1 is LNHDA and CDR2 is SQIVND (reference sequence). CDR3 length: 13 residues. CDR3 protein: CASRDRSSYEQYF. In nucleotides, the CDR3 is TGTGCCAGCCGGGACAGAAGCTCCTACGAGCAGTACTTC.

CDR3 residues: CASSWTGGFRTDTQYF. The CDR3 bases are TGTGCCAGCAGTTGGACAGGGGGTTTTCGCACAGATACGCAGTATTTT. The chain joins TRBV7-3 to TRBJ2-3; 10 bases fit TRBD1. Germline CDR1 and CDR2: SGHTA and FQGTGA. J gave up 1 base and V 6 bases, and 7 bases lay outside the gene matches. The CDR3 totals 16 residues.

The chain couples TRBV28 to TRBJ1-2; D is uncertain. Germline V lookup: CDR1 MDHEN, CDR2 SYDVKM. The CDR3 has 13 amino acids. The ends were cut back, 1 base at V and 4 bases at J, with 7 bases in the middle. In nucleotides, the CDR3 is TGTGCCAGCAGTTTATTGGCGGTCTATGGCTACACCTTC. Its translation: CASSLLAVYGYTF.

This clone has a handful of counts. The chain combines TRBV5-4 with TRBJ2-4; 7 nucleotides agree with TRBD1. Trimming cost V 4 bases and J 2 bases; bases outside gene matches: 6. The CDR3 extends over 15 amino acids. Germline lookup yields CDR1 SGHNT and CDR2 YYREEE (reference sequence). The CDR3 here is CASSQDRVPKNIQYF. CDR3 nucleotides: TGTGCCAGCAGCCAAGACAGGGTCCCCAAAAACATTCAGTACTTC.

The chain employs TRBV5-1 and TRBJ2-5, with TRBD2 matching 8 bases. The CDR3 contains 16 residues. The ends lost 0 bases at V and 4 bases at J; junction bases unmatched: 8. In germline, CDR1 is SGHRS, CDR2 YFSETQ. The CDR3 here is CASSLGQRELRETQYF. As DNA, the CDR3 is TGCGCCAGCAGCTTGGGCCAGCGGGAGTTACGAGAGACCCAGTACTTC.

The CDR3 DNA reads as TGTGCCAGCAGCTTATACAGGGCCTCCTACGAGCAGTACTTC. Translating it yields CASSLYRASYEQYF. The chain couples TRBV7-8 to TRBJ2-7; TRBD1 might be the D (6 bases). V gave up 2 bases and J gave up 0 bases, with 8 bases separating them. This CDR3 is built from 14 residues. Germline lookup yields CDR1 SGHVS and CDR2 FQNEAQ.

The chain is built from TRBV2 and TRBJ2-5; tentative D call: TRBD2 (6 bases). Germline CDR1 and CDR2: SNHLY and FYNNEI. The CDR3 consists of 13 residues. Trimming left V 6 bases short and J 4 bases short, with 12 bases between. The CDR3 nucleotides are TGTGCCAGCAGGGGAACTAGCCGAGAGACCCAGTACTTC. It encodes CASRGTSRETQYF.

The rearrangement links TRBV9 to TRBJ2-2, with D perhaps TRBD2 (6 bases). The CDR3 is 15 residues long. Trimming removed 4 bases at V and 1 base at J, with 11 bases between. Germline V lookup: CDR1 SGDLS, CDR2 YYNGEE. In DNA, the CDR3 is TGTGCCAGCAGCTTTGGACTATGGAACACCGGGGAGCTGTTTTTT. It codes for CASSFGLWNTGELFF.

This clone showed up just a few times. The chain uses TRBV9 and TRBJ2-3; 11 bases fit TRBD2. V shed 3 bases, J shed 4 bases, and the junction held 1 base outside the gene matches. Germline V gives CDR1 SGDLS, CDR2 YYNGEE. This CDR3 has 14 amino acids. DNA of the CDR3: TGTGCCAGCAGCGCTAGCGGGAGGCCAGATACGCAGTATTTT. It specifies CASSASGRPDTQYF.

This chain connects TRBV30 to TRBJ1-1; D is ambiguous. Looked up from germline, CDR1 is GTSNPN and CDR2 is SVGIG (reference sequence). Trimming took off 2 bases at V and 4 bases at J, with 14 bases between the two ends. The CDR3 covers 14 residues. The chain's CDR3 is CAWSLDPEATEAFF. The CDR3 DNA reads TGTGCCTGGAGTCTTGACCCCGAGGCCACTGAAGCTTTCTTT.

The chain uses TRBV2 and TRBJ1-2, with 8 bases that match TRBD1. The CDR3 covers 15 residues. Germline CDR1 reads SNHLY; CDR2 reads FYNNEI. The ends lost 4 bases at V and 1 base at J; junction bases unmatched: 5. CDR3 region: CASSGRQGLNYGYTF. Written as DNA, the CDR3 is TGTGCCAGCAGTGGGCGACAGGGGCTTAACTATGGCTACACCTTC.

This clone was detected a few times. The chain is built from TRBV5-1 and TRBJ2-3; TRBD2 might be the D (7 bases). Trimming removed 4 bases from V and 2 bases from J, with 14 bases in between. The CDR3 sequence is 15 residues long. Looked up from germline, CDR1 is SGHRS and CDR2 is YFSETQ. The CDR3 DNA is TGCGCCAGCAGCATCGGGGGGACAACCACAGATACGCAGTATTTT. Translating it yields CASSIGGTTTDTQYF.

The gene calls are TRBV7-2 and TRBJ2-5, with 9 bases identical to TRBD1. The CDR3 spans 16 residues. Germline V gives CDR1 SGHTA, CDR2 FQGNSA. Unmatched junction bases numbered 9, after V lost 2 bases and J lost 5 bases. This chain's CDR3 is CASSLTGTGTRETQYF. In nucleotides, the CDR3 is TGTGCCAGCAGCTTAACCGGGACAGGGACGCGGGAGACCCAGTACTTC.

Concerning this clone: Other DNA sequences within the sample encode an identical CDR3. The chain has TRBV5-1 and TRBJ2-7, with 8 positions matching TRBD1. Germline loops: CDR1 SGHRS, CDR2 YFSETQ. Trimming cost V 4 bases and J 2 bases; bases outside gene matches: 5. The CDR3 consists of 14 residues. CDR3 in DNA: TGCGCCAGCAGCCCAGGACAGGGTCCCTACGAGCAGTACTTC. It translates to CASSPGQGPYEQYF.

V gene TRBV5-1 combines with J gene TRBJ2-1; 8 positions agree with TRBD1. The CDR3 runs to 15 residues. Trimming at V came to 0 bases and at J to 3 bases, leaving 2 bases not matched to a gene. Germline CDR1 and CDR2: SGHRS and YFSETQ. This CDR3 is CASSLAGGLYNEQFF. The CDR3 nucleotides read TGCGCCAGCAGCTTGGCAGGGGGCCTCTACAATGAGCAGTTCTTC.

The chain carries TRBV2 and TRBJ2-3; 11 bases agree with TRBD2. The CDR3 loop spans 15 amino acids. Germline CDR1 is SNHLY and CDR2 is FYNNEI. With V trimmed by 7 bases and J by 4 bases, 7 bases remained unmatched. The CDR3 DNA reads as TGTGCCAGCACCCGACTAGCGGGAAGCGCAGATACGCAGTATTTT. It is translated as CASTRLAGSADTQYF.

The chain couples TRBV7-2 to TRBJ2-3; possibly TRBD2 for D (6 bases). Trimming pared 5 bases from V and 2 bases from J, leaving 17 bases between. The V gene's germline CDR1 is SGHTA and CDR2 FQGNSA. The CDR3 contains 16 residues. CDR3 sequence (DNA): TGTGCCAGCAGCCCTGGAGGGTGGAGGGCCACAGATACGCAGTATTTT. Amino acid sequence: CASSPGGWRATDTQYF.

This clone has only a few counts. The chain recombines TRBV7-2 with TRBJ2-5, with D tentatively TRBD1 (6 bases). V lost 4 bases to trimming and J lost 3 bases, with 15 bases between them. CDR3 size: 15 residues. Per germline, CDR1 SGHTA and CDR2 FQGNSA. The CDR3 spells CASSSGQLQKETQYF. The CDR3 region has the DNA TGTGCCAGCAGCTCCGGACAGCTCCAAAAAGAGACCCAGTACTTC.

This clone was detected a few times. The chain uses TRBV20-1 and TRBJ1-4, with D unresolved. The CDR3 has 11 amino acids. The germline V and J ends were trimmed by 6 bases and 8 bases, with 10 bases remaining between them. The germline V gene has CDR1 DFQATT and CDR2 SNEGSKA (reference sequence). In DNA form, the CDR3 reads TGCAGTGCCCTATATGAGGAAAAACTGTTTTTT. Protein sequence: CSALYEEKLFF.